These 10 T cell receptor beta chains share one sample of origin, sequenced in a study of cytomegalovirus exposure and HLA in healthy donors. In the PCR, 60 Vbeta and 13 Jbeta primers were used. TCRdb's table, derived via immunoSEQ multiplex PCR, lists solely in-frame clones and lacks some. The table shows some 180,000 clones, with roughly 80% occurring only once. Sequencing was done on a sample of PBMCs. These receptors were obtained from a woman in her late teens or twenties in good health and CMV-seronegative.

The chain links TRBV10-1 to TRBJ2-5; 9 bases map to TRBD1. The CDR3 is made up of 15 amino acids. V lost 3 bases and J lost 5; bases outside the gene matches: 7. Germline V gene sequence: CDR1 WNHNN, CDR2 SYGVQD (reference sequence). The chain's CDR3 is CASSDAGQGRETQYF. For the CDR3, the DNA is TGCGCCAGCAGTGATGCGGGACAGGGTCGCGAGACCCAGTACTTC.

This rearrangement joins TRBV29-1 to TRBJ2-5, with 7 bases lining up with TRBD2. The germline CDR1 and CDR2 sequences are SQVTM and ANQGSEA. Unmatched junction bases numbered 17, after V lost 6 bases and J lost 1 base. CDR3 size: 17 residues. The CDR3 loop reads CSVGEGWGIGLQETQYF. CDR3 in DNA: TGCAGCGTCGGGGAGGGTTGGGGAATAGGGCTCCAAGAGACCCAGTACTTC.

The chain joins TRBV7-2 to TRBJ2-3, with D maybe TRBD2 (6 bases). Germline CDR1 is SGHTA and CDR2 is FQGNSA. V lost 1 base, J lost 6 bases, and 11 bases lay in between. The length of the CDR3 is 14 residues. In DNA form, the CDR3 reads TGTGCCAGCAGCTTAGAGCGGGTGGTTGATACGCAGTATTTT. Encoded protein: CASSLERVVDTQYF. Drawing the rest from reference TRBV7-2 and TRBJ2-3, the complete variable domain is GAGVSQSPSNKVTEKGKDVELRCDPISGHTALYWYRQSLGQGLEFLIYFQGNSAPDKSGLPSDRFSAERTGGSVSTLTIQRTQQEDSAVYLCASSLERVVDTQYFGPGTRLTVL.

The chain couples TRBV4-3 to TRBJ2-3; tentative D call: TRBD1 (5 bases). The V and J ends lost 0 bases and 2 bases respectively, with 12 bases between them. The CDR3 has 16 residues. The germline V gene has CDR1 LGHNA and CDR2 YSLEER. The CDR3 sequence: CASSQDLVGPTDTQYF. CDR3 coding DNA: TGCGCCAGCAGCCAAGATTTGGTGGGGCCCACAGATACGCAGTATTTT.

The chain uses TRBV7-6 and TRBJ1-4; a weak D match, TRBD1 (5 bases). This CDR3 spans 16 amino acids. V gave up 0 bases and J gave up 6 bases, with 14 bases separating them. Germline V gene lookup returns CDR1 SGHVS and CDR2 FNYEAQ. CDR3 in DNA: TGTGCCAGCAGCTTAGCGGACGGGGGTATTGATGAAAAACTGTTTTTT. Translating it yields CASSLADGGIDEKLFF. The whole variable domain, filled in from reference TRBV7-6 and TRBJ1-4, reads GAGVSQSPRYKVTKRGQDVALRCDPISGHVSLYWYRQALGQGPEFLTYFNYEAQQDKSGLPNDRFSAERPEGSISTLTIQRTEQRDSAMYRCASSLADGGIDEKLFFGSGTQLSVL.

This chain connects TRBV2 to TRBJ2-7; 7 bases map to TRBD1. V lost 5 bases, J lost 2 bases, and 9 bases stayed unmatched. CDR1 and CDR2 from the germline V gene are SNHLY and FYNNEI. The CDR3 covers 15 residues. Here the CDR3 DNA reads TGTGCCAGCAGTATAAGGGACAGCCCTCCCTACGAGCAGTACTTC. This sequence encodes CASSIRDSPPYEQYF. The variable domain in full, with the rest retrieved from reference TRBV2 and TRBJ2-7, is EPEVTQTPSHQVTQMGQEVILRCVPISNHLYFYWYRQILGQKVEFLVSFYNNEISEKSEIFDDQFSVERPDGSNFTLKIRSTKLEDSAMYFCASSIRDSPPYEQYFGPGTRLTVT.

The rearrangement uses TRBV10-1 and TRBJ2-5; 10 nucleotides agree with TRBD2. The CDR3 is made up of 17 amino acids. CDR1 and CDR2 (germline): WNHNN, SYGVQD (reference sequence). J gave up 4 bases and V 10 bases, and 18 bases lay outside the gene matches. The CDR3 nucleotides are TGCGCCACCCGGGATTTCTGGGCTAGCGGGAGTGGAGAGACCCAGTACTTC. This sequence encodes CATRDFWASGSGETQYF.

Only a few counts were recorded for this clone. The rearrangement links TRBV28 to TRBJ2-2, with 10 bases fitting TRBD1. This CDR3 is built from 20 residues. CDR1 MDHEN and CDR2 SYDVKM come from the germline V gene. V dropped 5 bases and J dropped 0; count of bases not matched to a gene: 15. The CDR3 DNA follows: TGTGCCAGCAGTCGGACAGGGGGGTATACTTTTCGAACGAACACCGGGGAGCTGTTTTTT. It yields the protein CASSRTGGYTFRTNTGELFF.

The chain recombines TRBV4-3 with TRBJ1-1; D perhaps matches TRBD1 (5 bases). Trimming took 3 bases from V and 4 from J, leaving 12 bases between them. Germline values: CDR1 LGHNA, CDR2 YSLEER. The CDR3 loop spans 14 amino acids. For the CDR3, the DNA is TGCGCCAGCAGCCATGGAGGGGCGGTCACTGAAGCTTTCTTT. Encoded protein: CASSHGGAVTEAFF.

DNA for the CDR3: TGTGCCAGCAGGACTACGGGAGCCATCTATGGCTACACCTTC. Protein product: CASRTTGAIYGYTF. V is TRBV6-5 and J is TRBJ1-2; no reliable D call. CDR3 length: 14 amino acids. The germline V gene has CDR1 MNHEY and CDR2 SVGAGI. V was shortened by 6 bases and J by 4 bases, with 15 bases between the two germline ends.